These 16 T cell receptor beta chains were sequenced from one sample in a study of T cells after yellow fever vaccination. TCRdb redid the calling of the 5' RACE reads with MiXCR, one entry per CDR3 protein. The sample holds some 670,000 distinct CDR3 sequences; roughly an eighth are singletons and the top ten take more than 12%. Source: PBMCs, taken on the day of the yellow fever booster vaccination. All receptors derive from a man aged 25 to 40 who received the YFV17D yellow fever vaccine.

V is TRBV20-1 and J is TRBJ2-2; 11 bases fit TRBD1. Germline CDR1 and CDR2: DFQATT and SNEGSKA (reference sequence). The CDR3 extends over 13 amino acids. After removal of 6 bases from V and 7 bases from J, the junction contained 4 bases not matched to a gene. Written as DNA, the CDR3 is TGCAGTGCGGACAGGGGGCTGGGCGGGGAGCTGTTTTTT. The encoded protein is CSADRGLGGELFF.

This clonotype was seen more than once but under ten times. CDR3 region: CASTGRMNTEAFF. The CDR3 DNA sequence: TGTGCCAGCACAGGACGGATGAACACTGAAGCTTTCTTT. The chain is built from TRBV27 and TRBJ1-1; D ambiguous. Per the germline V gene, CDR1 is MNHEY and CDR2 is SMNVEV (reference sequence). The CDR3 has 13 residues. The V and J ends lost 7 bases and 0 bases respectively, with 9 bases between them.

The rearrangement uses TRBV27 and TRBJ2-7, with 9 bases fitting TRBD2. The CDR3 extends over 17 amino acids. Germline values: CDR1 MNHEY, CDR2 SMNVEV (reference sequence). The V segment lost 2 bases and the J segment 3 bases; nucleotides outside the gene matches: 11. CDR3 sequence (DNA): TGTGCCAGCAGTTTACTAGCGGGAAACCGACCAAACTACGAGCAGTACTTC. This translates into CASSLLAGNRPNYEQYF.

V and J are TRBV6-1 and TRBJ2-5; 7 bases agree with TRBD2. CDR3 length: 15 amino acids. The V gene's germline CDR1 is MNHNS and CDR2 SASEGT. V lost 8 bases and J lost 9; bases outside the gene matches: 18. The CDR3 coding sequence is TGTGCCAGCTCTCCTAGCGGAAATAAGAGATCGGCCCAGTACTTC. Its protein product is CASSPSGNKRSAQYF.

Many counts were recorded for this clonotype. This sequence joins TRBV18 and TRBJ2-1, with 13 bases matching TRBD2. Per germline, CDR1 KGHSH and CDR2 LQKENI. The CDR3 loop spans 15 amino acids. J was trimmed by 8 bases and V by 3 bases; bases with no gene match: 4. CDR3 sequence (DNA): TGTGCCAGCTCACCCCGGACTAGCGGGAGCGATGAGCAGTTCTTC. The encoded protein is CASSPRTSGSDEQFF. The entire variable domain, with the rest obtained from reference TRBV18 and TRBJ2-1, is as follows: NAGVMQNPRHLVRRRGQEARLRCSPMKGHSHVYWYRQLPEEGLKFMVYLQKENIIDESGMPKERFSAEFPKEGPSILRIQQVVRGDSAAYFCASSPRTSGSDEQFFGPGTRLTVL.

This clonotype was detected only once. The V gene is TRBV20-1, the J gene TRBJ2-7; 7 nucleotides line up with TRBD2. V gave up 6 bases and J gave up 3 bases; unmatched junction bases: 5. The germline CDR1 and CDR2 sequences are DFQATT and SNEGSKA (reference sequence). The CDR3 totals 12 residues. The CDR3 bases are TGCAGTGCGTGTGGGAGGGACTACGAGCAGTACTTC. Translated, it gives CSACGRDYEQYF.

The chain employs TRBV20-1 and TRBJ1-6; no firm D call. Germline lookup yields CDR1 DFQATT and CDR2 SNEGSKA (reference sequence). Trimming removed 1 base at V and 0 bases at J, with 7 bases between. The CDR3 is 15 residues long. Written as DNA, the CDR3 is TGCAGTGCTAGAGCCACTATCTCCTATAATTCACCCCTCCACTTT. Encoded protein: CSARATISYNSPLHF.

This clonotype was counted between two and nine times. The chain combines TRBV7-2 with TRBJ2-6, with D possibly being TRBD1 (5 bases). The germline V gene encodes CDR1 SGHTA and CDR2 FQGNSA. Trimming removed 5 bases from V and 0 bases from J, with 14 bases in between. The CDR3 is made up of 17 amino acids. The CDR3 loop is CASSAQVRTSGANVLTF. For the CDR3, the DNA is TGTGCCAGCAGCGCACAGGTCAGAACCTCTGGGGCCAACGTCCTGACTTTC.

This clonotype was counted only a few times. V usage is TRBV6-5 and J usage is TRBJ2-7; D remains unclear. Germline-derived CDR1 and CDR2 are MNHEY and SVGAGI. This CDR3 contains 12 residues. Trimming took off 6 bases at V and 2 bases at J, with 8 bases between the two ends. CDR3 coding DNA: TGTGCCAGCAGGGGTCTTACCTACGAGCAGTACTTC. Protein product: CASRGLTYEQYF.

This chain links TRBV29-1 with TRBJ2-2; 9 positions agree with TRBD1. Germline V lookup: CDR1 SQVTM, CDR2 ANQGSEA. Unmatched junction bases numbered 10, after V lost 5 bases and J lost 6 bases. There are 15 residues in the CDR3. CDR3 region: CSVLEDRGRAGELFF. In DNA, the CDR3 is TGCAGCGTTTTGGAGGACAGGGGACGCGCCGGGGAGCTGTTTTTT.

This clonotype was observed many times. The gene calls are TRBV7-9 and TRBJ2-7; D might be TRBD2 (5 bases). The germline gives CDR1 SEHNR, CDR2 FQNEAQ (reference sequence). There are 14 residues in the CDR3. The V end lost 5 bases, the J end lost 0 bases, and 11 bases lay between the germline ends. The CDR3 loop is CASSQTGGSYEQYF. Here the CDR3 DNA reads TGTGCCAGCAGCCAGACTGGAGGCTCCTACGAGCAGTACTTC.

The chain joins TRBV11-3 to TRBJ2-3; 9 bases map to TRBD2. There are 22 residues in the CDR3. CDR1 and CDR2 (germline): SGHNT, YENEEA. Unmatched junction bases numbered 22, after V lost 1 base and J lost 2 bases. CDR3 sequence (DNA): TGTGCCAGCAGCTTAGGAGAGGGACTAGCCACAACCTCAGGATCTTCCACAGATACGCAGTATTTT. Amino acid sequence: CASSLGEGLATTSGSSTDTQYF.

The chain is built from TRBV20-1 and TRBJ2-2; D possibly corresponds to TRBD1 (6 bases). The CDR3 has 13 residues. Between the trimmed V and J ends, which lost 6 bases and 1 base, there was a span of 9 bases. CDR1 DFQATT and CDR2 SNEGSKA come from the germline V gene (reference sequence). The CDR3 protein is CSAMDRNTGELFF. CDR3 sequence (DNA): TGCAGTGCAATGGACAGGAACACCGGGGAGCTGTTTTTT.

The genes are TRBV28 and TRBJ2-5; a weak D match, TRBD2 (6 bases). V was shortened by 5 bases and J by 4 bases, with 11 bases between the two germline ends. The CDR3 is made up of 13 amino acids. CDR1 and CDR2 (germline): MDHEN, SYDVKM. CDR3 in DNA: TGTGCCAGCAGTCTAGGGACTTTAGAGACCCAGTACTTC. Translating it yields CASSLGTLETQYF.

The chain has TRBV7-9 and TRBJ2-7, with D perhaps TRBD2 (6 bases). Trimming took 6 bases from V and 3 from J, leaving 21 bases between them. The CDR3 runs to 16 residues. Germline values: CDR1 SEHNR, CDR2 FQNEAQ (reference sequence). The CDR3 DNA is TGTGCCAGCAGTACCCGCGGGCGGGACCATTTCTACGAGCAGTACTTC. Translating it yields CASSTRGRDHFYEQYF. The full variable domain, completed using reference TRBV7-9 and TRBJ2-7, is DTGVSQNPRHKITKRGQNVTFRCDPISEHNRLYWYRQTLGQGPEFLTYFQNEAQLEKSRLLSDRFSAERPKGSFSTLEIQRTEQGDSAMYLCASSTRGRDHFYEQYFGPGTRLTVT.

This clonotype was counted a few times. This chain connects TRBV21-1 to TRBJ2-5. TRBV21-1 is listed as a pseudogene. This CDR3 is 15 amino acids long. CDR3: CASSLTGRLQETQYF. CDR3 sequence (DNA): TGTGCCAGCAGCTTGACCGGAAGGTTACAAGAGACCCAGTACTTC.